This is a list of T cell receptor beta chains from one sample in a study of blood T cells in healthy people across ages. TCRdb called the 5' RACE reads again in MiXCR, with one record for every CDR3 protein. In the table there are 700,000 to 900,000 distinct CDR3 sequences, roughly 26% of which are singletons. These same records also appear under a second study, on T cells of mothers and their children.

Input material: blood. These receptors were taken from a boy aged 5-17 years in good health. The CDR3 runs from the conserved cysteine through the conserved F or W. Fields, in order: V gene, J gene, CDR3 protein.

v_gene: TRBV12-3/TRBV12-4; j_gene: TRBJ2-3; CDR3aa: CASSWTGISSTDTQYF
v_gene: TRBV7-9; j_gene: TRBJ1-4; CDR3aa: CASSLGPGARTNEKLFF
v_gene: TRBV4-1; j_gene: TRBJ2-5; CDR3aa: CASSQLFSRGREETQYF
v_gene: TRBV6-2/TRBV6-3; j_gene: TRBJ2-1; CDR3aa: CASRPLRRGGDSYNEQFF
v_gene: TRBV9; j_gene: TRBJ1-1; CDR3aa: CASSSGPGEGDFF
v_gene: TRBV6-1; j_gene: TRBJ2-7; CDR3aa: CASKLTGGYWYEQYF
v_gene: TRBV12-3/TRBV12-4; j_gene: TRBJ1-5; CDR3aa: CASSLPTLNQPQHF
v_gene: TRBV30; j_gene: TRBJ2-5; CDR3aa: CAWNPRGPGTQYF
v_gene: TRBV9; j_gene: TRBJ2-5; CDR3aa: CASSVGQGLETQYF
v_gene: TRBV28; j_gene: TRBJ2-6; CDR3aa: CASSPSSGKSGANVLTF
v_gene: TRBV7-6; j_gene: TRBJ2-1; CDR3aa: CASSSRTSPSSYNEQFF
v_gene: TRBV28; j_gene: TRBJ2-7; CDR3aa: CASSPPIAGDYEQYF
v_gene: TRBV10-3; j_gene: TRBJ2-5; CDR3aa: CATGEQETQYF
v_gene: TRBV6-6; j_gene: TRBJ2-1; CDR3aa: CASTDTGSYNEQFF
v_gene: TRBV28; j_gene: TRBJ2-5; CDR3aa: CASSSGRTETQYF
v_gene: TRBV27; j_gene: .; CDR3aa: CACSPWTSGPNEQFF
v_gene: TRBV27; j_gene: TRBJ2-6; CDR3aa: CASSFRTDSSGANVLTF
v_gene: TRBV24-1; j_gene: TRBJ1-2; CDR3aa: CATSDQGQGANYGYTF
v_gene: TRBV2; j_gene: TRBJ1-3; CDR3aa: CASSPLGGSGNTIYF
v_gene: TRBV7-2; j_gene: TRBJ2-1; CDR3aa: CASSLAYPRGNEQFF
v_gene: TRBV4-1; j_gene: TRBJ2-4; CDR3aa: CASSQDLSGLAKNIQYF
v_gene: TRBV2; j_gene: TRBJ1-1; CDR3aa: CASKEPNGPEAFF
v_gene: TRBV6-5; j_gene: TRBJ1-1; CDR3aa: CARSYHPGLPLWMNTEAFF
v_gene: TRBV29-1; j_gene: TRBJ2-1; CDR3aa: CSVAASGYNEQFF
v_gene: TRBV7-9; j_gene: TRBJ2-7; CDR3aa: CASTDGQGGYEQYF
v_gene: TRBV28; j_gene: TRBJ1-5; CDR3aa: CASSLFWTGVGSNQPQHF
v_gene: TRBV28; j_gene: TRBJ1-2; CDR3aa: CASQDNYGYTF
v_gene: TRBV5-1; j_gene: TRBJ1-2; CDR3aa: CASSLTGGVIGYTF
v_gene: TRBV6-5; j_gene: TRBJ1-4; CDR3aa: CASSYADGRIEKLFF
v_gene: TRBV7-9; j_gene: TRBJ1-1; CDR3aa: CASSLILEAFF
v_gene: TRBV4-2; j_gene: .; CDR3aa: CASSQDLYEQFF
v_gene: TRBV2; j_gene: TRBJ2-1; CDR3aa: CASSDAYTPNEQFF
v_gene: TRBV29-1; j_gene: TRBJ1-3; CDR3aa: CSAGTPVNTIYF
v_gene: TRBV7-2; j_gene: .; CDR3aa: CASSPLGAGVVGEQFF
v_gene: TRBV12-3/TRBV12-4; j_gene: TRBJ1-1; CDR3aa: CASSPLTMNTEAFF
v_gene: TRBV12-3/TRBV12-4; j_gene: TRBJ2-7; CDR3aa: CASSNSGQGAYEQYF
v_gene: TRBV29-1; j_gene: TRBJ2-7; CDR3aa: CSVERGQGYEQYF
v_gene: TRBV27; j_gene: TRBJ2-1; CDR3aa: CASAYSGLAYNEQFF
v_gene: TRBV5-1; j_gene: TRBJ2-1; CDR3aa: CASSPRRGSSYNEQFF
v_gene: TRBV5-1; j_gene: TRBJ1-2; CDR3aa: CASSSLGQGGGDGYTF
v_gene: TRBV5-1; j_gene: TRBJ1-6; CDR3aa: CASSLLQAHQSPLHF
v_gene: TRBV30; j_gene: TRBJ2-1; CDR3aa: CAWSARTARSYNEQFF
v_gene: TRBV7-3; j_gene: TRBJ2-3; CDR3aa: CASSPKIPPGVLKDTQYF
v_gene: TRBV6-6; j_gene: TRBJ1-4; CDR3aa: CASSKGMANEKLFF
v_gene: TRBV30; j_gene: TRBJ2-7; CDR3aa: CAWSEERGGREQYF
v_gene: TRBV5-4; j_gene: TRBJ2-7; CDR3aa: CASSREAGGPREQYF
v_gene: TRBV11-2; j_gene: TRBJ2-2; CDR3aa: CASSRTGPAGELFF
v_gene: TRBV9; j_gene: TRBJ2-6; CDR3aa: CASSETVQPLSGANVLTF
v_gene: TRBV28; j_gene: TRBJ2-7; CDR3aa: CATSGTGYYEQYF
v_gene: TRBV27; j_gene: TRBJ2-5; CDR3aa: CASSLFPGETQYF
v_gene: TRBV20-1; j_gene: TRBJ2-5; CDR3aa: CSARGRLDQETQYF
v_gene: TRBV29-1; j_gene: TRBJ2-1; CDR3aa: CSVEDQGSGKCNEQFF